The 20 T cell receptor beta chains below were found in one sample sequenced in a study of blood T cell repertoires in COVID-19. The assay was immunoSEQ multiplex PCR, and TCRdb's table has in-frame clones only and misses some. The repertoire holds roughly 220,000 clones, with around 80% as singletons. Sequenced material: peripheral blood. These receptors were collected from a man aged 30-40 years with active or convalescent COVID-19.

The chain joins TRBV28 to TRBJ1-5; tentatively, D is TRBD1 (6 bases). This CDR3 has 17 residues. V dropped 5 bases and J dropped 7 bases, with 24 bases sitting between them. Germline CDR1 and CDR2: MDHEN and SYDVKM. In DNA form, the CDR3 reads TGTGCCAGCAGTCGCCACGCCGGAGGGGGGGCTGGCCAGCCCCAGCATTTT. Residues: CASSRHAGGGAGQPQHF.

The V gene is TRBV29-1, the J gene TRBJ1-1; D is undetermined. Germline V lookup: CDR1 SQVTM, CDR2 ANQGSEA. The CDR3 runs to 9 residues. The V end lost 6 bases, the J end lost 11 bases, and 10 bases lay between the germline ends. CDR3 in amino acids: CSVTSGAFF. The CDR3, as DNA: TGCAGCGTCACCAGCGGGGCTTTCTTT.

V and J are TRBV25-1 and TRBJ2-5; 9 bases are a match to TRBD1. Germline CDR1 MGHDK, CDR2 SYGVNS. Trimming took 0 bases from V and 4 from J; bases not matched to a gene: 3. This CDR3 has 15 residues. The CDR3 bases are TGTGCCAGCAGTGAATATACAGGGGGCGCAGAGACCCAGTACTTC. Encoded protein: CASSEYTGGAETQYF.

The chain couples TRBV5-6 to TRBJ2-5; D is perhaps TRBD2 (5 bases). Germline assignment: CDR1 SGHDT and CDR2 YYEEEE. The CDR3 has 14 amino acids. V was trimmed by 4 bases and J by 0 bases, leaving 10 bases between them. The CDR3 protein is CASSAGSYQETQYF. Here the CDR3 DNA reads TGTGCCAGCAGCGCGGGCTCGTACCAAGAGACCCAGTACTTC.

The genes are TRBV5-1 and TRBJ1-1; TRBD1 might be the D (5 bases). The CDR3 has 16 residues. V lost 4 bases and J 7 bases, leaving 23 bases between the germline ends. Germline CDR1 and CDR2: SGHRS and YFSETQ. DNA of the CDR3: TGCGCCAGCAGCCCCCGATTAGTTGGGGACTTCGGTGAAGCTTTCTTT. Amino acids: CASSPRLVGDFGEAFF.

The V and J genes are TRBV2 and TRBJ1-5, with 8 bases that match TRBD1. This CDR3 is 14 amino acids long. J gave up 7 bases and V 6 bases, and 8 bases lay outside the gene matches. Germline V CDR1 and CDR2: SNHLY, FYNNEI. The CDR3 sequence is CASSGQGPQQPQHF. DNA for the CDR3: TGTGCCAGCAGCGGACAGGGACCGCAGCAGCCCCAGCATTTT.

A single count supports this clone. The V and J genes are TRBV5-1 and TRBJ2-2; a weak D match, TRBD1 (5 bases). This CDR3 contains 15 residues. Germline V CDR1 and CDR2: SGHRS, YFSETQ. Trimming cost V 3 bases and J 7 bases, with 16 bases left between them. DNA of the CDR3: TGCGCCAGCAGCTCCTCCGCAGGGTCGCGCGGGGAGCTGTTTTTT. It yields the protein CASSSSAGSRGELFF.

The chain couples TRBV19 to TRBJ2-3, with D unresolved. The ends were cut back, 5 bases at V and 0 bases at J, with 15 bases in the middle. The V gene's germline CDR1 is LNHDA and CDR2 SQIVND (reference sequence). CDR3 length equals 16 residues. CDR3: CASSAQKTRSTDTQYF. For the CDR3, the DNA is TGTGCCAGTAGTGCCCAGAAGACAAGGAGCACAGATACGCAGTATTTT.

The V gene is TRBV28, the J gene TRBJ1-1; tentatively, D is TRBD1 (5 bases). Trimming shortened V by 5 bases and J by 1 base, and 14 bases separated the two germline ends. CDR1 and CDR2 (germline): MDHEN, SYDVKM. The CDR3 runs 15 residues. The CDR3 reads CASSARGTGNTEAFF. The CDR3 DNA reads as TGTGCCAGCAGTGCCCGCGGGACTGGGAACACTGAAGCTTTCTTT.

With respect to this clone: Relative to the germline gene, one junction end is altered; a read error may explain this. V usage is TRBV3-1 (or the pseudogene TRBV3-2) and J usage is TRBJ2-7; 8 bases map to TRBD1. Germline CDR1 is LGHDT and CDR2 is YNNKEL (reference sequence). The CDR3 totals 14 residues. CDR3 sequence: CASSHMDRAILIAF. The CDR3 nucleotides read TGTGCCAGCAGCCACATGGACAGGGCAATACTCATAGCCTTC.

The CDR3 DNA follows: TGTGCCAGCAGCCTTGGGACAGGACACAATCAGCCCCAGCATTTT. Its protein product is CASSLGTGHNQPQHF. The V gene is TRBV6-2 or TRBV6-3, the J gene TRBJ1-5, with 8 bases fitting TRBD1. The length of the CDR3 is 15 residues. Germline CDR1 and CDR2: MNHEY and SVGEGT. V dropped 6 bases and J dropped 3; count of bases not matched to a gene: 7.

The chain joins TRBV5-6 to TRBJ2-5; TRBD1 matches at 7 bases. The germline CDR1 and CDR2 sequences are SGHDT and YYEEEE. The V segment lost 1 base and the J segment 0 bases; nucleotides outside the gene matches: 6. The CDR3 runs to 16 residues. CDR3 protein: CASSLILGQYQETQYF. CDR3 DNA: TGTGCCAGCAGCTTGATATTGGGACAGTACCAAGAGACCCAGTACTTC.

The genes are TRBV28 and TRBJ2-2, with D perhaps TRBD1 (6 bases). Germline V gene sequence: CDR1 MDHEN, CDR2 SYDVKM. CDR3 length: 18 amino acids. With 4 bases removed from V and 10 bases from J, the gap between germline ends came to 28 bases. The CDR3 protein is CASSSTLNREFGRKELFF. The CDR3 coding sequence is TGTGCCAGCAGTTCGACCCTAAACAGGGAATTCGGCCGAAAGGAGCTGTTTTTT.

The chain combines TRBV20-1 with TRBJ1-2, with D hard to call. The CDR3 has 14 residues. The germline V gene has CDR1 DFQATT and CDR2 SNEGSKA (reference sequence). With 3 bases removed from V and 8 bases from J, the gap between germline ends came to 19 bases. CDR3 sequence reads: CSASLQPHALGYTF. The CDR3 region has the DNA TGCAGTGCTAGTTTACAGCCACACGCCCTCGGCTACACCTTC.

The chain uses TRBV5-6 and TRBJ2-3, with 9 nucleotides matching TRBD2. The CDR3 spans 16 residues. The V gene's germline CDR1 is SGHDT and CDR2 YYEEEE. The trim removed 4 bases at V and 6 bases at J, leaving 12 bases unmatched. CDR3 protein: CASSHSIAGERDTQYF. In nucleotides, the CDR3 is TGTGCCAGCAGCCATTCCATAGCGGGGGAGCGGGATACGCAGTATTTT.

The count of this clone is one. The V gene is TRBV7-2, the J gene TRBJ2-7; a weak D match, TRBD1 (6 bases). The CDR3 loop spans 13 amino acids. CDR1 is SGHTA and CDR2 is FQGNSA in the germline V gene. The germline V and J ends were trimmed by 4 bases and 4 bases, with 11 bases remaining between them. In DNA form, the CDR3 reads TGTGCCAGCAGCTGGGTACAGGGTTACGAGCAGTACTTC. Its translation is CASSWVQGYEQYF.

The rearrangement joins TRBV6-2 or TRBV6-3 to TRBJ2-1, with TRBD1 matching over 7 bases. The CDR3 runs to 19 residues. The V segment lost 0 bases and the J segment 8 bases; nucleotides outside the gene matches: 19. Germline CDR1 MNHEY, CDR2 SVGEGT. CDR3 residues: CASSYSGTLEGASFHEQFF. The CDR3 coding sequence is TGTGCCAGCAGTTACTCGGGTACCCTCGAGGGGGCGTCTTTCCATGAGCAGTTCTTC.

The chain couples TRBV6-2 or TRBV6-3 to TRBJ1-1; D is uncertain. Trimming removed 2 bases at V and 5 bases at J, with 3 bases between. The CDR3 loop spans 11 amino acids. Germline V gene sequence: CDR1 MNHEY, CDR2 SVGEGT. The CDR3 here is CASSYPTEAFF. The CDR3 DNA follows: TGTGCCAGCAGTTACCCGACTGAAGCTTTCTTT.

The chain links TRBV30 to TRBJ1-2; D is perhaps TRBD1 (5 bases). Germline V gene sequence: CDR1 GTSNPN, CDR2 SVGIG (reference sequence). Trimming took off 6 bases at V and 4 bases at J, with 21 bases between the two ends. There are 15 residues in the CDR3. Here the CDR3 DNA reads TGTGCCTGCACCTCCCCCGGGGGAGCGATCTATGGCTACACCTTC. It encodes CACTSPGGAIYGYTF.

The chain is built from TRBV30 and TRBJ1-3; D remains unclear. Trimming pared 3 bases from V and 1 base from J, leaving 13 bases between. This CDR3 region has 15 residues. Germline CDR1 reads GTSNPN; CDR2 reads SVGIG (reference sequence). CDR3 protein: CAWSLGRLSGNTIYF. Written as DNA, the CDR3 is TGTGCCTGGAGCCTGGGCAGGTTGTCTGGAAACACCATATATTTT.